These T cell receptor beta chains were read from a single sample in a study of cytomegalovirus exposure and HLA in healthy donors. The data were produced by immunoSEQ multiplex PCR, yet TCRdb's version contains in-frame clones alone and is incomplete. The listing records tens of thousands of clones. The specimen was PBMCs. The receptors derive from a female donor in good health and CMV-seropositive. CDR3s include the opening cysteine and the closing phenylalanine or tryptophan. D genes are given only for firm matches.

j_gene: TRBJ2-7; d_gene: TRBD1; v_gene: TRBV6-5; CDR3nt: TGTGCCAGCAGTAGAGGGACAGGGTACTTGGAGCAGTACTTC; CDR3aa: CASSRGTGYLEQYF
j_gene: TRBJ1-2; d_gene: NA; v_gene: TRBV18; CDR3nt: TGTGCCAGCTCACCACCAGACGGGGTCGGAGGCTACACCTTC; CDR3aa: CASSPPDGVGGYTF
j_gene: TRBJ2-7; d_gene: TRBD2; v_gene: TRBV27; CDR3nt: TGTGCCAGCAGCTACTGGACTAGCGGGTACTACGAGCAGTACTTC; CDR3aa: CASSYWTSGYYEQYF
j_gene: TRBJ2-2; d_gene: NA; v_gene: TRBV28; CDR3nt: TGTGCCAGCAGTTTAAGACAGATGAACACCGGGGAGCTGTTTTTT; CDR3aa: CASSLRQMNTGELFF
j_gene: TRBJ2-7; d_gene: TRBD2; v_gene: TRBV11-3; CDR3nt: TGTGCCAGCAGCCGCATTTGGGAGGGTGCCTACGAGCAGTACTTC; CDR3aa: CASSRIWEGAYEQYF
j_gene: TRBJ1-5; d_gene: NA; v_gene: TRBV6-1; CDR3nt: TGTGCCAGCGTGCAGGGCAATCAGCCCCAGCACTTT; CDR3aa: CASVQGNQPQHF
j_gene: TRBJ1-3; d_gene: TRBD1; v_gene: TRBV28; CDR3nt: TGTGCCAGCAGGACAGGGATAAGAAACACCATATATTTT; CDR3aa: CASRTGIRNTIYF
j_gene: TRBJ2-1; d_gene: TRBD2; v_gene: TRBV6-1; CDR3nt: TGTGCCAGCAGTCGGGGACCGGGAGGGAATGAGCAGTTCTTC; CDR3aa: CASSRGPGGNEQFF
j_gene: TRBJ1-6; d_gene: TRBD1; v_gene: TRBV5-6; CDR3nt: TGTGCCAGCAGCTTCGGACAGGGGGCTAAAAATTCACCCCTCCACTTT; CDR3aa: CASSFGQGAKNSPLHF
j_gene: TRBJ2-7; d_gene: NA; v_gene: TRBV5-5; CDR3nt: TGTGCCAGCAGCCTAACAGGGCGCTACGAGCAGTACTTC; CDR3aa: CASSLTGRYEQYF
j_gene: TRBJ2-7; d_gene: NA; v_gene: TRBV20-1; CDR3nt: TGCAGTGCTAGAGATCCTAGCGAGCAGTACTTC; CDR3aa: CSARDPSEQYF
j_gene: TRBJ2-3; d_gene: NA; v_gene: TRBV9; CDR3nt: TGTGCCAGCAGCGTCGAGGGTAGCTTCCCAGATACGCAGTATTTT; CDR3aa: CASSVEGSFPDTQYF
j_gene: TRBJ1-2; d_gene: TRBD1; v_gene: TRBV9; CDR3nt: TGTGCCAGCAGCGGGAGTTGGGACAGGGTGGGTGGCTACACCTTC; CDR3aa: CASSGSWDRVGGYTF
j_gene: TRBJ2-5; d_gene: NA; v_gene: TRBV10-3; CDR3nt: TGTGCCATCAGTAAACAGTACCAAGAGACCCAGTACTTC; CDR3aa: CAISKQYQETQYF
j_gene: TRBJ2-7; d_gene: NA; v_gene: TRBV6-6; CDR3nt: TGTGCCAGCAGTTCGCCGGGTGTCGGGTACGAGCAGTACTTC; CDR3aa: CASSSPGVGYEQYF
j_gene: TRBJ1-2; d_gene: TRBD1; v_gene: TRBV28; CDR3nt: TGTGCCAGCAGTATGGGACAGGGAAACTATGGCTACACCTTC; CDR3aa: CASSMGQGNYGYTF
j_gene: TRBJ2-1; d_gene: NA; v_gene: TRBV4-3; CDR3nt: TGCGCCAGCAGTCCCCGGGGATCAGCCTACAATGAGCAGTTCTTC; CDR3aa: CASSPRGSAYNEQFF
j_gene: TRBJ2-7; d_gene: TRBD2; v_gene: TRBV5-4; CDR3nt: TGTGCCAGCAGCAACCAGAGGGCGGGAGGATACGAGCAGTACTTC; CDR3aa: CASSNQRAGGYEQYF
j_gene: TRBJ1-2; d_gene: NA; v_gene: TRBV6-5; CDR3nt: TGTGCCAGCAGTCCTAATGGGGGGAGCGTCACCTTC; CDR3aa: CASSPNGGSVTF
j_gene: TRBJ2-1; d_gene: TRBD2; v_gene: TRBV5-1; CDR3nt: TGCGCCAGTCAACGGACTAGCGGGGGGGCTTCGTATGAGCAGTTCTTC; CDR3aa: CASQRTSGGASYEQFF